This T cell receptor beta chain came from a study of type 1 and type 2 diabetes patients. PCR was run on genomic DNA. Multiplex PCR with 30 forward and 13 reverse primers amplified the TCR beta CDR3. TCRdb processed the multiplex PCR reads anew with MiXCR; each CDR3 protein has one entry. Altogether about 290,000 distinct CDR3 sequences are present, 47% being singletons, with the ten largest covering roughly 13%. V was trimmed by 3 bases and J by 0 bases, leaving 22 bases between them. CDR1 is SGHRS, CDR2 YFSETQ, per germline. The CDR3 length is 19 residues. The source material was peripheral blood mononuclear cells (PBMCs). This clonotype was sampled from a man aged 18 to 30 with type 2 diabetes. The chain has TRBV5-1 and TRBJ2-1; the D gene is possibly TRBD2 (5 bases). This chain's CDR3 is CASSSRINQAASSYNEQFF. CDR3 in DNA: TGCGCCAGCAGCTCCCGGATTAACCAAGCGGCGAGCTCCTACAATGAGCAGTTCTTC.